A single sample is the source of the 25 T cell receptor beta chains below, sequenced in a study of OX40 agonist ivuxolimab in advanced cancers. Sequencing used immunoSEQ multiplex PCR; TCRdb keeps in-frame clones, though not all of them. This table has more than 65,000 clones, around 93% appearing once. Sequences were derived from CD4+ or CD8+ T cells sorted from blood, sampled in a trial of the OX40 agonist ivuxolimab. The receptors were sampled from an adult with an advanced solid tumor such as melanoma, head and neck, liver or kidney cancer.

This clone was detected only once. The CDR3 DNA reads TGTGCCAGCAGATTCGCCCCGGACATTGAAGCTTTCTTT. Translated: CASRFAPDIEAFF. This chain links TRBV6-5 with TRBJ1-1; D may be TRBD1 (5 bases). The CDR3 has 13 residues. CDR1 is MNHEY, CDR2 SVGAGI, per germline. V lost 6 bases, J lost 7 bases, and 15 bases lay in between.

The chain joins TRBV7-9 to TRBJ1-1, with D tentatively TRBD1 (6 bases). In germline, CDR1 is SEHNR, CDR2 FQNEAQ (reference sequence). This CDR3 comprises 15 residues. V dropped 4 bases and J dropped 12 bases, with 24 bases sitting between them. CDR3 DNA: TGTGCCAGCAGCTCCGCCGTCGGGGGGCCGATCCTAACTTTCTTT. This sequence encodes CASSSAVGGPILTFF.

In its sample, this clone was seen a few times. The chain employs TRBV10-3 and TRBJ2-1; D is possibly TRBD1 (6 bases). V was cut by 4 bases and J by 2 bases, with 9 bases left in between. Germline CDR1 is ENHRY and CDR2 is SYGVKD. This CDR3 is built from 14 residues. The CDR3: CAISGQDTYNEQFF. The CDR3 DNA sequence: TGTGCCATCAGTGGACAGGACACCTACAATGAGCAGTTCTTC.

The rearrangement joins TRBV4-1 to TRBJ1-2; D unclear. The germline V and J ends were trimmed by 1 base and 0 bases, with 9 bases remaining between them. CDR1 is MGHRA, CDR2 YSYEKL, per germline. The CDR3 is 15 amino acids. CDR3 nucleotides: TGCGCCAGCAGCCAAGCGGAGACACCTAACTATGGCTACACCTTC. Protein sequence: CASSQAETPNYGYTF.

The CDR3 DNA sequence: TGTGCCAGCTCAGAGGACCGAACGTCTGGAAACACCATATATTTT. Translation: CASSEDRTSGNTIYF. The gene calls are TRBV18 and TRBJ1-3, with D unresolved. The CDR3 loop spans 15 amino acids. Germline loops: CDR1 KGHSH, CDR2 LQKENI. The V end lost 5 bases, the J end lost 1 base, and 12 bases lay between the germline ends.

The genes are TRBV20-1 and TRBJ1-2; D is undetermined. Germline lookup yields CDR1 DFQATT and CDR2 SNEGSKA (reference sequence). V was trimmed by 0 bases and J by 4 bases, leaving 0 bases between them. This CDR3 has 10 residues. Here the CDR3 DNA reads TGCAGTGCTAGAGACTATGGCTACACCTTC. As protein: CSARDYGYTF.

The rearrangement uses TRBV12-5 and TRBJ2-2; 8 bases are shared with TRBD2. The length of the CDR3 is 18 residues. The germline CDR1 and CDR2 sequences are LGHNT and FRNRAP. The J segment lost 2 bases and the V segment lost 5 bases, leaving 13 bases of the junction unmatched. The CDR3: CASGGPHPGGGNTGELFF. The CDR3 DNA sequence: TGTGCTAGTGGTGGACCCCACCCCGGGGGGGGAAACACCGGGGAGCTGTTTTTT. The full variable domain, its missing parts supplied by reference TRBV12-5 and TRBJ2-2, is DARVTQTPRHKVTEMGQEVTMRCQPILGHNTVFWYRQTMMQGLELLAYFRNRAPLDDSGMPKDRFSAEMPDATLATLKIQPSEPRDSAVYFCASGGPHPGGGNTGELFFGEGSRLTVL.

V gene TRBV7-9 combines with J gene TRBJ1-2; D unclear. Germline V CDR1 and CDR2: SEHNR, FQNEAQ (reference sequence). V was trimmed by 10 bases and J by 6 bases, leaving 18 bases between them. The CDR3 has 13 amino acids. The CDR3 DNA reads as TGTGCCACCCTGGACCCGCCTGGGGATGGCTACACCTTC. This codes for CATLDPPGDGYTF. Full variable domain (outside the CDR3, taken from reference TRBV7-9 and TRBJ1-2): DTGVSQNPRHKITKRGQNVTFRCDPISEHNRLYWYRQTLGQGPEFLTYFQNEAQLEKSRLLSDRFSAERPKGSFSTLEIQRTEQGDSAMYLCATLDPPGDGYTFGSGTRLTVV.

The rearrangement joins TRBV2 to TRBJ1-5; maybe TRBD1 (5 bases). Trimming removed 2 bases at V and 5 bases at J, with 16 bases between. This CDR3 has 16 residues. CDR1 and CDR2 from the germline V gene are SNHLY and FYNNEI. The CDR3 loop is CASSEWPGHSYQPQHF. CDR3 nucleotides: TGTGCCAGCAGTGAATGGCCAGGGCACTCTTATCAGCCCCAGCATTTT.

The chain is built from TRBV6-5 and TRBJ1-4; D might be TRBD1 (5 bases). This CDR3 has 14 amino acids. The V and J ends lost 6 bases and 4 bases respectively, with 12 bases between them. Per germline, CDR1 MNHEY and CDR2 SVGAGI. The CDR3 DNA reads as TGTGCCAGCAGACGCCGGGGCAGTAATGAAAAACTGTTTTTT. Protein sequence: CASRRRGSNEKLFF.

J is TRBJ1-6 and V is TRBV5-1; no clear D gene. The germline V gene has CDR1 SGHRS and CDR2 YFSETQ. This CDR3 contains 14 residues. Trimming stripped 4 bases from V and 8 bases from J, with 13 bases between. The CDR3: CASSNWGSDSPLHF. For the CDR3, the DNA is TGCGCCAGCAGCAACTGGGGATCGGATTCACCCCTCCACTTT.

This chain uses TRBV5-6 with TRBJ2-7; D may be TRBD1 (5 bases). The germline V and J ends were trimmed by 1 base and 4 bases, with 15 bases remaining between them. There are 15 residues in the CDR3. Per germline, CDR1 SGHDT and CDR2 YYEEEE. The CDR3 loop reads CASSLSFKGKYEQYF. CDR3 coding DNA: TGTGCCAGCAGCTTGTCTTTTAAGGGGAAATACGAGCAGTACTTC.

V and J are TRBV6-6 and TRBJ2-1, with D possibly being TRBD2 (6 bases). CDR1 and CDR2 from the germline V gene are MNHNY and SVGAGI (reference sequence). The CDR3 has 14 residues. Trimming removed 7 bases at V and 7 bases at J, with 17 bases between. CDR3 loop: CASTFTSRGNEQFF. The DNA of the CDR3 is TGTGCCAGCACTTTTACTAGCCGGGGTAATGAGCAGTTCTTC.

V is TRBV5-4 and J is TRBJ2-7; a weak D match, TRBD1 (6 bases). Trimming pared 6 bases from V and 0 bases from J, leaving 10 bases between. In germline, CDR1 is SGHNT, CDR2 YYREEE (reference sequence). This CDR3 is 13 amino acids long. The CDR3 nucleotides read TGTGCCAGCACCCCGGACAGCTCCTACGAGCAGTACTTC. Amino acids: CASTPDSSYEQYF. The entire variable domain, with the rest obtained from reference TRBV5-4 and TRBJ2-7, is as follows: ETGVTQSPTHLIKTRGQQVTLRCSSQSGHNTVSWYQQALGQGPQFIFQYYREEENGRGNFPPRFSGLQFPNYSSELNVNALELDDSALYLCASTPDSSYEQYFGPGTRLTVT.

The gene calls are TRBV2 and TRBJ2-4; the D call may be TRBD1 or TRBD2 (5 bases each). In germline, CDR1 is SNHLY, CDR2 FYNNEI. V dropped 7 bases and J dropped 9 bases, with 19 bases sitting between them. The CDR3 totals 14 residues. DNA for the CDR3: TGTGCCAGCAATAGGAAATTTGAGGGGAGCATTCAGTACTTC. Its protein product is CASNRKFEGSIQYF.

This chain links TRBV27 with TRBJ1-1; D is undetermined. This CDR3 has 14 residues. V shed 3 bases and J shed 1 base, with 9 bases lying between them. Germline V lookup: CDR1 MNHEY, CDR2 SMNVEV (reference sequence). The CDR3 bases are TGTGCCAGCAGTTTTCTAGAGGGGAACACTGAAGCTTTCTTT. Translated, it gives CASSFLEGNTEAFF.

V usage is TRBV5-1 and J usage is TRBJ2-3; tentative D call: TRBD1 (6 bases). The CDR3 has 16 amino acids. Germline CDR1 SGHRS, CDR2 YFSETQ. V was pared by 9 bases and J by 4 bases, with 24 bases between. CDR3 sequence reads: CATPKGDPKGADTQYF. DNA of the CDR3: TGCGCCACCCCGAAAGGAGACCCAAAGGGGGCAGATACGCAGTATTTT.

The CDR3 spells CASSLVGNEQYF. CDR3 sequence (DNA): TGTGCCAGCAGCTTAGTAGGAAACGAGCAGTACTTC. The chain joins TRBV7-9 to TRBJ2-5; D gene unclear. The J call may be wrong; the DNA end is better matched by TRBJ2-7. This CDR3 contains 12 residues. Germline CDR1 and CDR2: SEHNR and FQNEAQ (reference sequence).

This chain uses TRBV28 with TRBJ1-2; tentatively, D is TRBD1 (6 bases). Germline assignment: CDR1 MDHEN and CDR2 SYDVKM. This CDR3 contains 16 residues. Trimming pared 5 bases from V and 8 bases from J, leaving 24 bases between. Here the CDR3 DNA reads TGTGCCAGCAGTGGCCCGGATGTACAGGGATTAAGAGGCTACACCTTC. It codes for CASSGPDVQGLRGYTF.

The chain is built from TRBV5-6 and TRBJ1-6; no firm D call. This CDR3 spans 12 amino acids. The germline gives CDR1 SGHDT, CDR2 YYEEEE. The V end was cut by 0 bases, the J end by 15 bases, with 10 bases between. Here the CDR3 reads CASSLEQSLLHF. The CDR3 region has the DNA TGTGCCAGCAGCTTGGAACAGTCGCTCCTCCACTTT. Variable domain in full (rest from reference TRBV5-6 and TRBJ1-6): DAGVTQSPTHLIKTRGQQVTLRCSPKSGHDTVSWYQQALGQGPQFIFQYYEEEERQRGNFPDRFSGHQFPNYSSELNVNALLLGDSALYLCASSLEQSLLHFGNGTRLTVT.

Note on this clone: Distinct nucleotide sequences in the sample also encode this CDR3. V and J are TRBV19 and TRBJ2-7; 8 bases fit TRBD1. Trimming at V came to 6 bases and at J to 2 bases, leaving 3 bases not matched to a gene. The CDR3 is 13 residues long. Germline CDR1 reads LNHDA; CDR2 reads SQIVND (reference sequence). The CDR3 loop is CASSPGQAYEQYF. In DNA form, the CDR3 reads TGTGCCAGTAGCCCGGGACAGGCCTACGAGCAGTACTTC.

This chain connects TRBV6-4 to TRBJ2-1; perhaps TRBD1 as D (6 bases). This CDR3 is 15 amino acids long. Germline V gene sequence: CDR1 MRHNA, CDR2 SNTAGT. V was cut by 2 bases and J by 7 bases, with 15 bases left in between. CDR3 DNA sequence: TGTGCCAGCAGTGACCTAGGGCAGGGGATGAATGAGCAGTTCTTC. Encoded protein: CASSDLGQGMNEQFF.

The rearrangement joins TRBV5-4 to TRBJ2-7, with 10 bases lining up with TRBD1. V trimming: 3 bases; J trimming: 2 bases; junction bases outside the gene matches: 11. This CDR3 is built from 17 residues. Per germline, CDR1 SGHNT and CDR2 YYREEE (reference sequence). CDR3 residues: CASSSQDRGLFAYEQYF. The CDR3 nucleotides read TGTGCCAGCAGCTCCCAAGACAGGGGGCTGTTCGCCTACGAGCAGTACTTC.

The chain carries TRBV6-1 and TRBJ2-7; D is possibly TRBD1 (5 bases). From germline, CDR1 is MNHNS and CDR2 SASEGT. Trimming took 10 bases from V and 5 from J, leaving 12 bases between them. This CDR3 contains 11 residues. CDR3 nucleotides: TGTGCCACCCCGAAGGGGAACGAGCAGTACTTC. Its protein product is CATPKGNEQYF.

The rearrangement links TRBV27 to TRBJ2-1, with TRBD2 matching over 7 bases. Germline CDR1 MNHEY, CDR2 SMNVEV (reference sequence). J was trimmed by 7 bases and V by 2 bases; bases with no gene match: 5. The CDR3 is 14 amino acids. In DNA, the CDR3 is TGTGCCAGCAGTTTAGGCGTAGCGGGTAATGAGCAGTTCTTC. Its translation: CASSLGVAGNEQFF.